This T cell receptor (beta chain) was recorded in a study of identical twins. Points from the study as a whole: Weaker excess twin sharing was observed in beta out-of-frame sequences.

Via MiXCR, TCRdb re-called the 5' RACE reads, giving one row per CDR3 protein. The data show 300,000 to 400,000 distinct CDR3 sequences, with 10% to 15% seen just once and around 7.8% held by the top ten. This clonotype was observed a few times. Antigen: not known. This same sample was also taken into another study, of yellow fever vaccine responses in identical twins.

This clonotype was obtained from a young woman in good health. What was sequenced was CD8+ T cells sorted from blood.

This CDR3 reads CASSLKGSHEQYF. In nucleotides, the CDR3 is TGTGCCAGCAGCTTGAAGGGTTCACACGAGCAGTACTTC. V is TRBV5-6 and J is TRBJ2-7, with no clear D. This CDR3 contains 13 residues. Trimming cost V 1 base and J 5 bases, with 10 bases left between them. Germline assignment: CDR1 SGHDT and CDR2 YYEEEE. The complete variable domain, with remaining parts taken from reference TRBV5-6 and TRBJ2-7, reads DAGVTQSPTHLIKTRGQQVTLRCSPKSGHDTVSWYQQALGQGPQFIFQYYEEEERQRGNFPDRFSGHQFPNYSSELNVNALLLGDSALYLCASSLKGSHEQYFGPGTRLTVT.